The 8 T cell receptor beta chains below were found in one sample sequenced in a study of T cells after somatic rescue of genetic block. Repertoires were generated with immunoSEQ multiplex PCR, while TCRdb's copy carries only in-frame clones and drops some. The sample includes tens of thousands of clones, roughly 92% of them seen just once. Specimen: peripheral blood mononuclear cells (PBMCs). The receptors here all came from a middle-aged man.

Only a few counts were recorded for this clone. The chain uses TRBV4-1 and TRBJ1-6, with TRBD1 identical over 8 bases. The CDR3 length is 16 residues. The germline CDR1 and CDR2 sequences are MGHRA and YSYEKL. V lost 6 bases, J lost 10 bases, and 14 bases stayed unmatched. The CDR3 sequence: CASRHPLQGANSPLHF. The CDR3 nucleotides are TGCGCCAGCAGACACCCACTCCAGGGGGCTAACTCACCCCTCCACTTT.

In DNA form, the CDR3 reads TGTGCCAGCAGCCCGGGCGGCCCGGGAGGAAACACCATATATTTT. Translating gives CASSPGGPGGNTIYF. The chain combines TRBV7-9 with TRBJ1-3; D remains ambiguous. Germline V gene sequence: CDR1 SEHNR, CDR2 FQNEAQ (reference sequence). V gave up 5 bases and J gave up 4 bases, with 15 bases separating them. The CDR3 runs to 15 residues.

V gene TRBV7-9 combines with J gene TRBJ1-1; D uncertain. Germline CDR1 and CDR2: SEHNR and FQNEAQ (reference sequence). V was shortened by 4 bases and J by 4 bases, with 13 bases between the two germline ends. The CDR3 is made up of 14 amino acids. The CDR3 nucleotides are TGTGCCAGCAGCTCGATCGTGGTGGGCACTGAAGCTTTCTTT. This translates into CASSSIVVGTEAFF.

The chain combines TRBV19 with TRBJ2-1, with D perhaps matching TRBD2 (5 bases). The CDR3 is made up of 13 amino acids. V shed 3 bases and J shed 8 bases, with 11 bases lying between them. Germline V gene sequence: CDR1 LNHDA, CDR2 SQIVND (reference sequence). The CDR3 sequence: CASSMIGMDEQFF. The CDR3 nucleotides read TGTGCCAGTAGTATGATCGGGATGGATGAGCAGTTCTTC.

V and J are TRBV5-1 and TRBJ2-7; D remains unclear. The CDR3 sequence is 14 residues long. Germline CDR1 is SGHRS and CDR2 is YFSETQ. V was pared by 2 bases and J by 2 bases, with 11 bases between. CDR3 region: CASSFWVGPYEQYF. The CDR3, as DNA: TGCGCCAGCAGCTTCTGGGTCGGGCCCTACGAGCAGTACTTC.

The CDR3 coding sequence is TGTGCCAGCGGTAGCGGGGGCTCCTACGAGCAGTACTTC. Its translation: CASGSGGSYEQYF. The chain couples TRBV27 to TRBJ2-7; 9 nucleotides line up with TRBD2. This CDR3 contains 13 residues. Looked up from germline, CDR1 is MNHEY and CDR2 is SMNVEV (reference sequence). V trimming: 8 bases; J trimming: 0 bases; junction bases outside the gene matches: 2.

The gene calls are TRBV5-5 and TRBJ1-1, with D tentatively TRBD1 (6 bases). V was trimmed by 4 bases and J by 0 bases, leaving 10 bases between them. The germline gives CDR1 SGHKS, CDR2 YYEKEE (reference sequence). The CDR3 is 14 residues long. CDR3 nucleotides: TGTGCCAGCAGCCAGGACAGATTGAACACTGAAGCTTTCTTT. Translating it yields CASSQDRLNTEAFF.

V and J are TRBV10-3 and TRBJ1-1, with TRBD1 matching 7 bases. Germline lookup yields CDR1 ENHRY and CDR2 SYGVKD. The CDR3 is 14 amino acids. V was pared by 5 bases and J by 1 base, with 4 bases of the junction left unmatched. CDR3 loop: CAISTRTGNTEAFF. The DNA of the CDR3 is TGTGCCATCAGTACCCGGACAGGGAACACTGAAGCTTTCTTT.